This T cell receptor beta chain was documented in a study of T cell changes during pregnancy in multiple sclerosis. Trimming cost V 2 bases and J 5 bases, with 18 bases left between them. This CDR3 comprises 16 residues. The germline gives CDR1 SEHNR, CDR2 FQNEAQ (reference sequence). TCRdb's table, derived via immunoSEQ multiplex PCR, lists solely in-frame clones and lacks some. The sample yields 18,000 or so clones, 80% to 90% seen once. The source was CD8+ T cells from peripheral blood mononuclear cells, collected in the second trimester of pregnancy. The TCR originated in a female donor in good health, enrolled as a control in a pregnancy study. This chain joins TRBV7-9 and TRBJ2-5; possible D gene TRBD1, 6 bases. The CDR3 DNA reads as TGTGCCAGCAGCTTATGGGGTTCAGGGGAAGGTGAGACCCAGTACTTC. Protein sequence: CASSLWGSGEGETQYF.